This TCR beta chain emerged from a study of cytomegalovirus exposure and HLA in healthy donors. Whole-study context: Early on, a data release was issued that held tens of millions of unique TCRs from HLA-typed donors.

PCR was performed using 60 Vbeta and 13 Jbeta primers. TCRdb's copy holds only in-frame clones and misses some; the assay was immunoSEQ multiplex PCR. This sample yields more than 130,000 clones, of which over 75% are seen a single time; over 2% belongs to the top ten. In regard to this clone: Its antigen remains unidentified.

Germline assignment: CDR1 MDHEN and CDR2 SYDVKM. Deletions cut 7 bases from V and 4 bases from J, with 19 bases between. The CDR3 loop spans 15 amino acids. Broader study findings: Investigators reported around 150 TCR beta chains as tied to cytomegalovirus.

V and J are TRBV28 and TRBJ1-1; weak D call: TRBD1 (6 bases). The sample taken for sequencing was PBMCs. The TCR comes from a man aged 30-40 years in good health and CMV-seronegative. CDR3 in amino acids: CASTPTGGASTEAFF. CDR3 in DNA: TGTGCCAGCACCCCCACTGGGGGGGCGAGCACTGAAGCTTTCTTT.